Listed below are T cell receptor beta chains from one sample, sequenced in a study of blood T cell repertoires in COVID-19. TCRdb's table, derived via immunoSEQ multiplex PCR, lists solely in-frame clones and lacks some. The sample records 150,000 to 200,000 clones, approximately 87% being singletons. Sequenced: peripheral blood. Receptors originate from a woman aged 55-69 years with COVID-19, enrolled during active disease. Both conserved end residues are part of each CDR3. D genes are given only for firm matches. Clone size appears in some rows only: once, few, many, or a class for an expanded clone.

J gene: TRBJ2-2; V gene: TRBV18; clone size: NA; D gene: NA; CDR3 DNA: TGTGCCAGCTCACCGGTAGCCGGGGAGCTGTTTTTT; CDR3 protein: CASSPVAGELFF
J gene: TRBJ1-6; V gene: TRBV30; clone size: NA; D gene: NA; CDR3 DNA: TGTGCCTGGACAAACAATAATTCACCCCTCCACTTT; CDR3 protein: CAWTNNNSPLHF
J gene: TRBJ2-7; V gene: TRBV6-6; clone size: NA; D gene: TRBD2; CDR3 DNA: TGTGCCAGCAGTTACTCGGGGGGGAGGTTAATGTACGAGCAGTACTTC; CDR3 protein: CASSYSGGRLMYEQYF
J gene: TRBJ2-1; V gene: TRBV7-2; clone size: NA; D gene: TRBD2; CDR3 DNA: TGTGCCAGCAGCTTAGCGGCGGGAGGGGGGGAGCAGTTCTTC; CDR3 protein: CASSLAAGGGEQFF
J gene: TRBJ2-1; V gene: TRBV9; clone size: NA; D gene: TRBD2; CDR3 DNA: TGTGCCAGCAGACTAGCGGGAGATGAGTCCAATGAGCAGTTCTTC; CDR3 protein: CASRLAGDESNEQFF
J gene: TRBJ2-1; V gene: TRBV7-2; clone size: NA; D gene: TRBD2; CDR3 DNA: TGTGCCAGCAGCCACCAGGCGACTAGCGGACCTCGCTACAATGAGCAGTTCTTC; CDR3 protein: CASSHQATSGPRYNEQFF
J gene: TRBJ1-5; V gene: TRBV5-4; clone size: NA; D gene: NA; CDR3 DNA: TGTGCCAGCAGCCCCGGACTCAATCAGCCCCAGCATTTT; CDR3 protein: CASSPGLNQPQHF
J gene: TRBJ2-1; V gene: TRBV10-3; clone size: NA; D gene: NA; CDR3 DNA: TGTGCCATCAGTGGAACGGGAGTCCAGGATGAGCAGTTCTTC; CDR3 protein: CAISGTGVQDEQFF
J gene: TRBJ2-5; V gene: TRBV5-1; clone size: NA; D gene: TRBD2; CDR3 DNA: TGCGCCAGCAGCCCCCTAGTAGCCGGGAGGGAAGAGACCCAGTACTTC; CDR3 protein: CASSPLVAGREETQYF
J gene: TRBJ2-5; V gene: TRBV27; clone size: once; D gene: NA; CDR3 DNA: TGTGCCAGCAGTTTACTGGGAGGAGGGGAGACCCAGTACTTC; CDR3 protein: CASSLLGGGETQYF
J gene: TRBJ2-1; V gene: TRBV10-1; clone size: NA; D gene: NA; CDR3 DNA: TGCGCCAGCAGTGAGTCCATCTTTGTGGGAGATGAGCAGTTCTTC; CDR3 protein: CASSESIFVGDEQFF
J gene: TRBJ1-5; V gene: TRBV28; clone size: NA; D gene: NA; CDR3 DNA: TGTGCCAGCAGATCAGCAGGGGTTGGCAATCAGCCCCAGCATTTT; CDR3 protein: CASRSAGVGNQPQHF
J gene: TRBJ2-7; V gene: TRBV28; clone size: once; D gene: NA; CDR3 DNA: TGTGCCAGCAGACAGGGAGCCTACGAGCAGTACTTC; CDR3 protein: CASRQGAYEQYF
J gene: TRBJ1-1; V gene: TRBV19; clone size: NA; D gene: TRBD1; CDR3 DNA: TGTGCCAGTAGTGAAACAGGGGTGGGCACTGAAGCTTTCTTT; CDR3 protein: CASSETGVGTEAFF
J gene: TRBJ1-3; V gene: TRBV3-1/TRBV3-2; clone size: NA; D gene: NA; CDR3 DNA: TGTGCCAGCACCCCCTCAGGGATCTCTGGAAACACCATATATTTT; CDR3 protein: CASTPSGISGNTIYF
J gene: TRBJ1-3; V gene: TRBV28; clone size: NA; D gene: NA; CDR3 DNA: TGTGCCAGCAGTTTTTCTGTGAGTGGAAACACCATATATTTT; CDR3 protein: CASSFSVSGNTIYF
J gene: TRBJ2-1; V gene: TRBV6-2/TRBV6-3; clone size: NA; D gene: NA; CDR3 DNA: TGTGCCAGCAGTTACGGCCGGGAGCCTCGACTCTTC; CDR3 protein: CASSYGREPRLF
J gene: TRBJ2-5; V gene: TRBV24-1; clone size: NA; D gene: NA; CDR3 DNA: TGTGCCACCAGTGAGAGCAGGGCAACCCAAGAGACCCAGTACTTC; CDR3 protein: CATSESRATQETQYF
J gene: TRBJ1-3; V gene: TRBV19; clone size: NA; D gene: TRBD1; CDR3 DNA: TGTGCCACCAGACAGGGTACCACCATATATTTT; CDR3 protein: CATRQGTTIYF
J gene: TRBJ1-1; V gene: TRBV2; clone size: NA; D gene: NA; CDR3 DNA: TGTGCCAGCAGATTGGGAGGGGCTTACTCCTTCTTT; CDR3 protein: CASRLGGAYSFF
J gene: TRBJ2-1; V gene: TRBV7-8; clone size: NA; D gene: TRBD2; CDR3 DNA: TGTGCCAGCAGCTTAAGTAGCGGGAGGGCCCAGGCGCAGTTCTTC; CDR3 protein: CASSLSSGRAQAQFF
J gene: TRBJ1-5; V gene: TRBV11-3; clone size: few; D gene: TRBD1; CDR3 DNA: TGTGCCAGCAGCTCCCCCGGACAGGGGGGTAATCAGCCCCAGCATTTT; CDR3 protein: CASSSPGQGGNQPQHF
J gene: TRBJ1-2; V gene: TRBV28; clone size: NA; D gene: NA; CDR3 DNA: TGTGCCAGCAGTCCACCGGAGGGGCGGGCGAATGGCTACACCTTC; CDR3 protein: CASSPPEGRANGYTF